This T cell receptor beta chain came from a study of blood T cell repertoires in COVID-19. In germline, CDR1 is LNHNV, CDR2 YYDKDF (reference sequence). V lost 4 bases and J 0 bases, leaving 12 bases between the germline ends. The CDR3 is made up of 15 amino acids. Authors' data handling: The assay estimated nucleated cells by amplifying reference gene primers. Clones were sequenced by immunoSEQ multiplex PCR, and TCRdb holds only the in-frame ones, with some missing. The D gene and trimming were derived from the DNA, and the V and J assignments and clone size from that table. The sample contains 93,000 or so clones, roughly 90% of which appear only once.

This clonotype originated in a woman aged 60 to 75 with acute or convalescent COVID-19. The V call is TRBV15, the J call TRBJ1-1; TRBD1 is a possible D gene (6 bases). Material: peripheral blood. Written as DNA, the CDR3 is TGTGCCACCAGCACACTAACAGGGTTGAACACTGAAGCTTTCTTT. Protein: CATSTLTGLNTEAFF.